What follows is one T cell receptor (beta chain) and its context. The target antigen is unknown. The data belong to a study of cytomegalovirus exposure and HLA in healthy donors. Study-wide results and caveats: Later work associated more than 15,000 TCR beta sequences with HLA alleles at 0.05 false discovery rate.

Both 60 Vbeta primers and 13 Jbeta primers went into the PCR. Only in-frame clones appear in the TCRdb table, and some are missing; sequencing was by immunoSEQ multiplex PCR. The table has some 150,000 clones, 55% to 80% seen once. Material for sequencing was PBMCs. The TCR originated in a woman in her fifties or sixties in good health and CMV-seropositive.

The CDR3 sequence: CASSQTQGTAYEQYF. Written as DNA, the CDR3 is TGCGCCAGCAGCCAGACGCAGGGAACTGCCTACGAGCAGTACTTC. The chain recombines TRBV4-3 with TRBJ2-7; D is possibly TRBD1 (5 bases). V lost 3 bases and J 2 bases, leaving 14 bases between the germline ends. The germline CDR1 and CDR2 sequences are LGHNA and YSLEER. The length of the CDR3 is 15 residues.